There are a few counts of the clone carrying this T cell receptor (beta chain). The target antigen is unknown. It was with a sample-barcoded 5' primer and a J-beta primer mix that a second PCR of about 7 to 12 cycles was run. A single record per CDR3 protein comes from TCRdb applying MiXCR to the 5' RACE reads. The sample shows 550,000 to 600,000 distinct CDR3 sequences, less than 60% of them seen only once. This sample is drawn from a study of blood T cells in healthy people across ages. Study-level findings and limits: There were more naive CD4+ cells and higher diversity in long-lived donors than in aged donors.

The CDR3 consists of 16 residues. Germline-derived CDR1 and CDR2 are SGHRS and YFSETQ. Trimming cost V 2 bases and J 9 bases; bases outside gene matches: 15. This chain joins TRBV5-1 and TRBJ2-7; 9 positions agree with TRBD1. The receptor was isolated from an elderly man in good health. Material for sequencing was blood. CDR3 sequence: CASSFWTGASVYRQYF. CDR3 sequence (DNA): TGCGCCAGCAGCTTTTGGACAGGGGCCTCCGTATATCGGCAGTACTTC. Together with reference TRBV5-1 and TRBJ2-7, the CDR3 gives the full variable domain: KAGVTQTPRYLIKTRGQQVTLSCSPISGHRSVSWYQQTPGQGLQFLFEYFSETQRNKGNFPGRFSGRQFSNSRSEMNVSTLELGDSALYLCASSFWTGASVYRQYFGPGTRLTVT.